This paragraph reports one T cell receptor (beta chain). The germline V gene encodes CDR1 LNHDA and CDR2 SQIVND (reference sequence). Between the trimmed V and J ends, which lost 3 bases and 2 bases, there was a span of 16 bases. The length of the CDR3 is 16 residues. The record originates from a study of blood T cell repertoires in COVID-19. For the study at large: Samples representing acute and convalescent COVID-19 were sourced from the United States, Italy and Spain. Sources were T cells, B-cell-depleted T cells, or PBMCs; the material itself was cDNA or gDNA.

Profiling relied on immunoSEQ multiplex PCR, and the TCRdb table lists in-frame clones only, not all of them. Found here are some 50,000 clones, 65% to 90% of them singletons; the top ten hold less than 9.5%. The rearrangement joins TRBV19 to TRBJ2-5; D remains ambiguous. The sample was peripheral blood. This clonotype was obtained from a middle-aged man with acute or convalescent COVID-19. In DNA, the CDR3 is TGTGCCAGTAGTATCGGTCCCCCCAGAGGACAAGAGACCCAGTACTTC. As protein: CASSIGPPRGQETQYF.